This TCR beta chain was sequenced for a study of early T cells in non-severe SARS-CoV-2 infection. Germline CDR1 SGDLS, CDR2 YYNGEE. Trimming left V 0 bases short and J 2 bases short, with 10 bases between. The CDR3 has 15 amino acids. Each single cDNA molecule received a unique molecular identifier. TCRdb reprocessed the 5' RACE reads with MiXCR, giving one entry per CDR3 protein. In the table there are roughly 41,000 distinct CDR3 sequences, approximately 5% of which are singletons. Many counts were recorded for this clonotype. The sequence was collected from an adult who was a healthcare worker with PCR-confirmed SARS-CoV-2 infection or an uninfected control (not recorded which). Sequenced sample: whole blood. The rearrangement joins TRBV9 to TRBJ2-3; a possible D gene is TRBD2 (5 bases). The CDR3 nucleotides read TGTGCCAGCAGCGTAGTCGAGCGGTACACAGATACGCAGTATTTT. Its translation: CASSVVERYTDTQYF. Full variable domain (missing parts from reference TRBV9 and TRBJ2-3): DSGVTQTPKHLITATGQRVTLRCSPRSGDLSVYWYQQSLDQGLQFLIQYYNGEERAKGNILERFSAQQFPDLHSELNLSSLELGDSALYFCASSVVERYTDTQYFGPGTRLTVL.